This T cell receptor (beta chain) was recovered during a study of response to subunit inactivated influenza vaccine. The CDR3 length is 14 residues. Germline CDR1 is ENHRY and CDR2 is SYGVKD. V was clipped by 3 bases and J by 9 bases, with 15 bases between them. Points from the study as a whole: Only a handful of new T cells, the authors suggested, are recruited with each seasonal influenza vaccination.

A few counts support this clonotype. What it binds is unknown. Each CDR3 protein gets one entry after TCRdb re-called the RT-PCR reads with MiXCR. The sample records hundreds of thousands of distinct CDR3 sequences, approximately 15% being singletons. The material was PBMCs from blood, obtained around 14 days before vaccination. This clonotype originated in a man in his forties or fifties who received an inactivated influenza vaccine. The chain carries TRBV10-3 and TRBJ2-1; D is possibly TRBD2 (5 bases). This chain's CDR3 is CAISERGRSAEQFF. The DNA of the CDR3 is TGTGCCATCAGTGAACGAGGGCGTTCGGCTGAGCAGTTCTTC.